This T cell receptor (beta chain) was sequenced during a study of T-cell memory formation after mild COVID-19. The table lists this clonotype with a few counts. The junction had 9 bases not matched to a gene; V was cut back by 0 bases and J by 6 bases. CDR3 length: 17 residues. Germline values: CDR1 ENHRY, CDR2 SYGVKD. TCRdb recomputed calls from the 5' RACE reads with MiXCR, one row per CDR3 protein. Here the sample spans about 400,000 distinct CDR3 sequences, about 15% being singletons. This chain uses TRBV10-3 with TRBJ2-2, with 8 nucleotides matching TRBD1. The TCR was taken from a man aged 18 to 29 who had mild COVID-19 (a few samples of this study predate the infection). Cell type and time point are not known. Sequenced material: PBMCs or a T cell subset sorted from them (not recorded which). The CDR3 is CAISESRGAGGAGELFF. CDR3 bases: TGTGCCATCAGTGAGTCTCGCGGGGCAGGGGGCGCCGGGGAGCTGTTTTTT.